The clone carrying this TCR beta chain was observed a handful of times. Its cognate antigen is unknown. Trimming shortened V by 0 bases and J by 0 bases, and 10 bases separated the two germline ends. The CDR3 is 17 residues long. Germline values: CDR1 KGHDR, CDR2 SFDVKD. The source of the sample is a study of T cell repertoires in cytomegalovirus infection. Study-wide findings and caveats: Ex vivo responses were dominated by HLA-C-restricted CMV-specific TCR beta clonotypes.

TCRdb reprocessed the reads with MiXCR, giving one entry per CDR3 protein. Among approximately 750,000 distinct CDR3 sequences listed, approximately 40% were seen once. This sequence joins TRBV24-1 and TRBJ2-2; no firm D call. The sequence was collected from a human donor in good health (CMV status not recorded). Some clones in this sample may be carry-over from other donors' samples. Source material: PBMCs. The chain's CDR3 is CATSDLTANANTGELFF. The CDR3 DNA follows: TGTGCCACCAGTGATTTGACCGCGAACGCGAACACCGGGGAGCTGTTTTTT.